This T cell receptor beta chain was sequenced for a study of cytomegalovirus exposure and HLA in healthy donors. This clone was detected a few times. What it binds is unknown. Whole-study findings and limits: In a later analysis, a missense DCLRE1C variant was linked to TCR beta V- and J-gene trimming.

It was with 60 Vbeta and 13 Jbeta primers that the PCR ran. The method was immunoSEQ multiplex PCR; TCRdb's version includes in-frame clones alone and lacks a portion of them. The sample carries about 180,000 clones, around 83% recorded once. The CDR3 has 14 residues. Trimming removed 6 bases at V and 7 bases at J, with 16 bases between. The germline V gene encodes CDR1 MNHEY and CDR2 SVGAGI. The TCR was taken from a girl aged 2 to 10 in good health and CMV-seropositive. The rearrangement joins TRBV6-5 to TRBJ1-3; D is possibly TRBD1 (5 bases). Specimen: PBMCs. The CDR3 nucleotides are TGTGCCAGCAGACGGGACTCCAGAAGGAACACCATATATTTT. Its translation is CASRRDSRRNTIYF.